Listed here are 4 T cell receptor beta chains from one sample, sequenced in a study of regulatory T cells in long-lasting Graves disease. The time point: persistent/refractory GD, antithyroid drugs over 5 years with positive TRAb. The TCR library was prepared using RNA isolated from PBMCs. Relying on iRepertoire HTBI primers and Arm-PCR of CDR3 regions, the team built TCR beta libraries. A single record per CDR3 protein comes from TCRdb applying MiXCR to the multiplex PCR reads. This sample yields about 460,000 distinct CDR3 sequences, of which about 20% are seen a single time; 10% to 15% belongs to the top ten. Sequenced material: peripheral blood mononuclear cells (PBMCs), taken when the disease was refractory, from a patient treated with antithyroid drugs. These receptor sequences come from a female donor with Graves disease.

This clonotype was detected only a few times. The chain employs TRBV20-1 and TRBJ1-4, with D perhaps matching TRBD1 (6 bases). Germline CDR1 DFQATT, CDR2 SNEGSKA (reference sequence). Deletions cut 0 bases from V and 5 bases from J, with 13 bases between. The CDR3 runs to 15 residues. CDR3 in amino acids: CSAREDGTRNEKLFF. The CDR3 region has the DNA TGCAGTGCTAGAGAGGATGGGACAAGGAATGAAAAACTGTTTTTT.

For this clonotype: This may be a read error: a much more frequent sequence differs by one nucleotide. V is TRBV28 and J is TRBJ2-7; D is possibly TRBD1 (5 bases). From germline, CDR1 is MDHEN and CDR2 SYDVKM. The CDR3 covers 15 residues. The CDR3 nucleotides are TGTGCCAGCAGTTTAAGGGGCCTAAGCTCCTGCGAGCAGTACTTC. Translated, it gives CASSLRGLSSCEQYF. The full variable domain, with the rest looked up from reference TRBV28 and TRBJ2-7, is DVKVTQSSRYLVKRTGEKVFLECVQDMDHENMFWYRQDPGLGLRLIYFSYDVKMKEKGDIPEGYSVSREKKERFSLILESASTNQTSMYLCASSLRGLSSCEQYFGPGTRLTVT.

The CDR3, as DNA: TGTGCCACCCTCGGACCTTACGAGCAGTACTTC. Its translation is CATLGPYEQYF. V and J are TRBV28 and TRBJ2-7; D not resolved. Trimming removed 10 bases at V and 4 bases at J, with 11 bases between. Germline V gene data show CDR1 as MDHEN and CDR2 as SYDVKM. The CDR3 is made up of 11 amino acids.

This clonotype has ten or more counts. The J gene is TRBJ1-1, the V gene TRBV7-9, with D perhaps TRBD1 (6 bases). Germline-derived CDR1 and CDR2 are SEHNR and FQNEAQ (reference sequence). The CDR3 runs 15 residues. Trimming removed 3 bases at V and 4 bases at J, with 15 bases between. This CDR3 reads CASSLGHPLGTEAFF. Here the CDR3 DNA reads TGTGCCAGCAGCTTGGGACACCCCTTGGGCACTGAAGCTTTCTTT.